The present entry profiles one TCR beta chain with its context. This CDR3 is 13 amino acids long. V lost 7 bases and J 2 bases, leaving 14 bases between the germline ends. From germline, CDR1 is SQVTM and CDR2 ANQGSEA. TCRdb's table, derived via immunoSEQ multiplex PCR, lists solely in-frame clones and lacks some. In the table there are around 110,000 clones, 80% to 90% of which are singletons. These data come from a study of control samples from healthy donors and cancer patients. What was sequenced was PBMCs. The clonotype originates from a woman aged 45 to 65 with colorectal cancer. This chain connects TRBV29-1 to TRBJ1-1; D is perhaps TRBD1 (6 bases). CDR3 in amino acids: CSATWTVNTEAFF. In nucleotides, the CDR3 is TGCAGCGCCACGTGGACAGTTAACACTGAAGCTTTCTTT.